The clone carrying this T cell receptor (beta chain) was seen repeatedly, ten times or more. Its specificity is unknown. This entry comes from a study of neurological immune-mediated disorders. Study results and limitations: HTLV-1-associated myelopathy had the most TCR clonal expansion, whereas multiple sclerosis had the least (lower than in healthy controls).

Serving as healthy controls were blood bank volunteers based in Maryland, USA. From 2 million PBMCs stored at -80 C, the unsorted libraries were generated. J was trimmed by 3 bases and V by 5 bases; bases with no gene match: 3. Per germline, CDR1 SGHTA and CDR2 FQGTGA. The CDR3 is made up of 15 amino acids. cDNA was made by 5'RACE with 10-nucleotide random UMIs. MiXCR was run by TCRdb on the 5' RACE reads, yielding one entry per CDR3 protein. The sample has fewer than 35,000 distinct CDR3 sequences, under 6% seen once; the top ten hold 20% to 25%. The receptor was isolated from a man in his late teens or twenties in good health. This chain uses TRBV7-3 with TRBJ2-2; 10 bases align to TRBD1. Sequenced material: PBMCs. The DNA of the CDR3 is TGTGCCAGCAGCCCGGGACAGGGGCACACCGGGGAGCTGTTTTTT. Protein product: CASSPGQGHTGELFF.